What follows are 15 T cell receptor beta chains derived from one specimen sequenced in a study of T cell changes during pregnancy in multiple sclerosis. This table comes from immunoSEQ multiplex PCR, and its TCRdb copy is limited to in-frame clones, with some not included. The sample shows tens of thousands of clones, 94% of them seen only once. Sequencing used peripheral blood, obtained in the third trimester of pregnancy. The receptor set was obtained from a female donor with multiple sclerosis, enrolled in a pregnancy study.

This clone was detected a few times. V usage is TRBV2 and J usage is TRBJ1-6, with 8 bases fitting TRBD1. V lost 7 bases to trimming and J lost 10 bases; unmatched junction nucleotides: 6. The CDR3 covers 13 residues. Germline lookup yields CDR1 SNHLY and CDR2 FYNNEI. The CDR3 nucleotides read TGTGCCAGCAAAGGACAGGGCGGGTCACCCCTCCACTTT. Translation: CASKGQGGSPLHF.

The chain uses TRBV12-5 and TRBJ1-5; the D gene is possibly TRBD1 (6 bases). The CDR3 spans 14 residues. Trimming removed 9 bases at V and 2 bases at J, with 14 bases between. The germline CDR1 and CDR2 sequences are LGHNT and FRNRAP. Here the CDR3 reads CASLQGSGNQPQHF. The DNA of the CDR3 is TGTGCTAGCTTACAGGGAAGTGGCAATCAGCCCCAGCATTTT.

CDR3: CASSLGRLAGGGYNEQFF. The CDR3, as DNA: TGTGCCAGCAGCTTAGGCCGACTAGCGGGGGGGGGATACAATGAGCAGTTCTTC. The chain links TRBV7-6 to TRBJ2-1, with 14 bases aligning to TRBD2. CDR3 length: 18 amino acids. CDR1 SGHVS and CDR2 FNYEAQ come from the germline V gene. J gave up 4 bases and V 1 base, and 6 bases lay outside the gene matches.

The chain recombines TRBV18 with TRBJ2-1, with TRBD2 matching 14 bases. Trimming cost V 2 bases and J 3 bases; bases outside gene matches: 6. The CDR3 runs to 18 residues. CDR1 is KGHSH, CDR2 LQKENI, per germline. The CDR3 nucleotides read TGTGCCAGCTCACCATATGGGACTAGCGGGGGAGTCTACAATGAGCAGTTCTTC. Translating gives CASSPYGTSGGVYNEQFF.

The chain is built from TRBV10-3 and TRBJ2-7, with a tentative D call TRBD1 (6 bases). Germline lookup yields CDR1 ENHRY and CDR2 SYGVKD. There are 14 residues in the CDR3. Trimming removed 4 bases from V and 2 bases from J, with 12 bases in between. The CDR3 reads CAISVNRAPYEQYF. The CDR3 DNA reads TGTGCCATCAGTGTCAACAGGGCCCCCTACGAGCAGTACTTC.

The chain has TRBV11-2 and TRBJ2-7; perhaps TRBD1 as D (6 bases). V gave up 5 bases and J gave up 7 bases, with 18 bases separating them. CDR1 is SGHAT, CDR2 FQNNGV, per germline. CDR3 length: 14 residues. The CDR3 spells CASSRMRDTSEQYF. In DNA form, the CDR3 reads TGTGCCAGCAGCCGTATGAGGGACACGTCTGAGCAGTACTTC.

This chain joins TRBV15 and TRBJ1-5, with unresolved D. The V end was cut by 0 bases, the J end by 3 bases, with 18 bases between. The CDR3 consists of 18 residues. Germline CDR1 and CDR2: LNHNV and YYDKDF (reference sequence). This chain's CDR3 is CATSRDKTLGQANQPQHF. The CDR3 DNA follows: TGTGCCACCAGCAGAGACAAAACGTTGGGCCAGGCCAATCAGCCCCAGCATTTT.

This chain uses TRBV7-3 with TRBJ2-2; 14 bases are shared with TRBD2. Germline-derived CDR1 and CDR2 are SGHTA and FQGTGA. Trimming at V came to 1 base and at J to 3 bases, leaving 4 bases not matched to a gene. CDR3 length: 18 residues. CDR3 bases: TGTGCCAGCAGCTTAATGGGGGGACTAGCGGGGGACACCGGGGAGCTGTTTTTT. Its protein product is CASSLMGGLAGDTGELFF.

V and J are TRBV5-6 and TRBJ1-2; 9 nucleotides line up with TRBD1. V lost 4 bases and J lost 1; bases outside the gene matches: 11. Germline CDR1 is SGHDT and CDR2 is YYEEEE. This CDR3 comprises 17 residues. CDR3 loop: CASSLLTGQGNNYGYTF. Written as DNA, the CDR3 is TGTGCCAGCAGCCTGCTTACGGGACAGGGAAATAACTATGGCTACACCTTC.

The chain carries TRBV4-3 and TRBJ1-2, with D unclear. Trimming left V 0 bases short and J 0 bases short, with 11 bases between. The CDR3 is made up of 16 amino acids. Germline V lookup: CDR1 LGHNA, CDR2 YSLEER. CDR3 bases: TGCGCCAGCAGCCAAGATCTTGGCACAGCTAACTATGGCTACACCTTC. Protein sequence: CASSQDLGTANYGYTF.

The chain carries TRBV6-5 and TRBJ1-2, with D tentatively TRBD1 (5 bases). CDR1 is MNHEY, CDR2 SVGAGI, per germline. CDR3 size: 14 residues. Trimming removed 8 bases at V and 5 bases at J, with 18 bases between. The CDR3 region has the DNA TGTGCCAGCCTGGAGCCCGGGAGGGGTTATGGCTACACCTTC. It translates to CASLEPGRGYGYTF.

This chain connects TRBV6-1 to TRBJ2-7; 11 bases agree with TRBD1. Germline CDR1 reads MNHNS; CDR2 reads SASEGT. The CDR3 covers 14 residues. V trimming: 6 bases; J trimming: 7 bases; junction bases outside the gene matches: 8. CDR3: CASRVPGQGVEQYF. The CDR3 DNA sequence: TGTGCCAGCAGAGTTCCGGGACAGGGGGTTGAGCAGTACTTC.

This chain joins TRBV4-3 and TRBJ2-1; D gene uncertain. This CDR3 has 14 residues. Trimming took 0 bases from V and 9 from J, leaving 12 bases between them. The V gene's germline CDR1 is LGHNA and CDR2 YSLEER. CDR3 residues: CASSQEPLPGEQFF. The CDR3 nucleotides are TGCGCCAGCAGCCAAGAGCCCCTCCCCGGTGAGCAGTTCTTC.

This rearrangement joins TRBV19 to TRBJ1-5; TRBD1 agrees at 7 bases. Germline V gene sequence: CDR1 LNHDA, CDR2 SQIVND (reference sequence). The CDR3 length is 17 residues. V lost 5 bases and J lost 7; bases outside the gene matches: 17. CDR3 bases: TGTGCCAGTAGTCTCCGCCCTGGGACAGATACGACCCAGCCCCAGCATTTT. It encodes CASSLRPGTDTTQPQHF.

The rearrangement uses TRBV5-1 and TRBJ2-2, with TRBD2 matching 8 bases. CDR1 and CDR2 from the germline V gene are SGHRS and YFSETQ. This CDR3 is 16 amino acids long. The V and J ends lost 3 bases and 1 base, in that order; junction bases with no gene match: 5. CDR3 region: CASSSGLGGNTGELFF. The CDR3 nucleotides are TGCGCCAGCAGCTCGGGACTAGGTGGGAACACCGGGGAGCTGTTTTTT.